Sequencing of this TCR beta chain was carried out in a study of monozygotic twins with cystic fibrosis. Profiling relied on immunoSEQ multiplex PCR, and the TCRdb table lists in-frame clones only, not all of them. The repertoire holds around 23,000 clones, roughly 90% seen once, with roughly 0.3% in the top ten. The V gene lost 4 bases and the J gene lost 4 bases, with 11 bases spanning the gap. CDR3 length: 15 amino acids. Germline CDR1 reads MNHEY; CDR2 reads SVGAGI. This sequence was found in a girl aged 2 to 10 with cystic fibrosis. The sample taken for sequencing was blood. The chain is built from TRBV6-5 and TRBJ1-6; TRBD1 might be the D (5 bases). CDR3 sequence: CASSSAGPYNSPLHF. As DNA, the CDR3 is TGTGCCAGCAGTTCGGCGGGACCGTATAATTCACCCCTCCACTTT.